These 13 T cell receptor beta chains were all obtained from the same sample, sequenced in a study of T-cell reconstitution after alpha-beta-depleted transplantation in children. Preparation of the TCRbeta library involved a method that used unique molecular identifiers. TCRdb ran MiXCR on the PCR reads and lists one entry per CDR3 protein. The sample gives approximately 82,000 distinct CDR3 sequences, roughly 15% of which show up once; roughly a fifth is in the top ten. The specimen comprised PBMCs, mostly from graft donor cells, sampled 180 days after TCRalphabeta/CD19-depleted stem cell transplant. The receptor source for this set is a male patient aged 2 to 10 who had a stem cell transplant for acute lymphoblastic leukemia, so the T cells may come from the graft donor.

The rearrangement uses TRBV25-1 and TRBJ2-7, with TRBD1 matching 7 bases. The V gene's germline CDR1 is MGHDK and CDR2 SYGVNS. The J segment lost 6 bases and the V segment lost 3 bases, leaving 5 bases of the junction unmatched. The CDR3 has 13 amino acids. The CDR3 DNA follows: TGTGCCAGCAGTGAGTCCAGGGGGAGCGAGCAGTACTTC. Protein sequence: CASSESRGSEQYF.

This chain connects TRBV20-1 to TRBJ2-7; the D gene is possibly TRBD1 (5 bases). Trimming left V 6 bases short and J 2 bases short, with 11 bases between. From germline, CDR1 is DFQATT and CDR2 SNEGSKA (reference sequence). There are 12 residues in the CDR3. CDR3 amino acids: CSAQDSTYEQYF. The CDR3 region has the DNA TGCAGTGCACAAGACAGTACCTACGAGCAGTACTTC.

V and J are TRBV20-1 and TRBJ2-5, with TRBD2 as a possible D gene (5 bases). The CDR3 is 15 amino acids. Per the germline V gene, CDR1 is DFQATT and CDR2 is SNEGSKA (reference sequence). V lost 0 bases and J lost 3, with 14 bases in between. CDR3 nucleotides: TGCAGTGCTAGAGATGTGGGTGGGAGAGAAGAGACCCAGTACTTC. It yields the protein CSARDVGGREETQYF.

This clonotype was detected a few times. The chain links TRBV6-2 or TRBV6-3 to TRBJ2-3; no definite D call. Germline V gene lookup returns CDR1 MNHEY and CDR2 SVGEGT. Trimming left V 1 base short and J 4 bases short, with 6 bases between. The CDR3 spans 13 residues. CDR3 nucleotide sequence: TGTGCCAGCAGTTACTTAGGCTCAGATACGCAGTATTTT. Amino acid sequence: CASSYLGSDTQYF.

In its sample, this clonotype was seen many times. V gene TRBV28 combines with J gene TRBJ2-7; D not resolved. CDR1 MDHEN and CDR2 SYDVKM come from the germline V gene. Trimming took off 3 bases at V and 3 bases at J, with 24 bases between the two ends. The CDR3 covers 18 residues. As DNA, the CDR3 is TGTGCCAGCAGTTTGTCTATAAATAGTGGCAAGTGGAACTACGAGCAGTACTTC. Amino acids: CASSLSINSGKWNYEQYF.

The V call is TRBV27, the J call TRBJ2-1; possibly TRBD1 or TRBD2 for D (5 bases each). Germline loops: CDR1 MNHEY, CDR2 SMNVEV (reference sequence). Trimming removed 3 bases from V and 0 bases from J, with 9 bases in between. The CDR3 spans 15 residues. This chain's CDR3 is CASSFLGDSYNEQFF. The DNA of the CDR3 is TGTGCCAGCAGTTTTTTGGGGGACTCCTACAATGAGCAGTTCTTC.

This clonotype was seen repeatedly, ten times or more. The chain recombines TRBV11-2 with TRBJ2-2; TRBD1 matches at 8 bases. The CDR3 is made up of 16 amino acids. CDR1 and CDR2 from the germline V gene are SGHAT and FQNNGV. The junction had 6 bases not matched to a gene; V was cut back by 5 bases and J by 1 base. The DNA of the CDR3 is TGTGCCAGCAGCAGGAGACAGGGGTGGAACACCGGGGAGCTGTTTTTT. Translating gives CASSRRQGWNTGELFF. Drawing the rest from reference TRBV11-2 and TRBJ2-2, the complete variable domain is EAGVAQSPRYKIIEKRQSVAFWCNPISGHATLYWYQQILGQGPKLLIQFQNNGVVDDSQLPKDRFSAERLKGVDSTLKIQPAKLEDSAVYLCASSRRQGWNTGELFFGEGSRLTVL.

This clonotype was seen many times. The CDR3 DNA follows: TGTGCCAGCAGCTCCTGGACAGGCCCTAATGAAAAACTGTTTTTT. It is translated as CASSSWTGPNEKLFF. The rearrangement links TRBV7-6 to TRBJ1-4, with 7 bases that match TRBD1. The length of the CDR3 is 15 residues. The germline CDR1 and CDR2 sequences are SGHVS and FNYEAQ. Germline trimming cut 4 bases from V and 3 bases from J; bases unmatched to any gene: 5.

This clonotype has just a few counts. In DNA, the CDR3 is TGTGCCTGGAGTTTCGCGGGGGCGGGTAATCAGCCCCAGCATTTT. This gives the protein CAWSFAGAGNQPQHF. The rearrangement uses TRBV30 and TRBJ1-5; D may be TRBD1 (6 bases). Germline V gives CDR1 GTSNPN, CDR2 SVGIG (reference sequence). The V gene lost 2 bases and the J gene lost 4 bases, with 15 bases spanning the gap. The CDR3 spans 15 residues. Complete variable domain (other parts from reference TRBV30 and TRBJ1-5): SQTIHQWPATLVQPVGSPLSLECTVEGTSNPNLYWYRQAAGRGLQLLFYSVGIGQISSEVPQNLSASRPQDRQFILSSKKLLLSDSGFYLCAWSFAGAGNQPQHFGDGTRLSIL.

V usage is TRBV27 and J usage is TRBJ2-3; D remains unclear. This CDR3 is built from 14 residues. V was cut by 1 base and J by 5 bases, with 10 bases left in between. CDR1 and CDR2 from the germline V gene are MNHEY and SMNVEV (reference sequence). The CDR3 loop reads CASSLLPKVDTQYF. CDR3 nucleotides: TGTGCCAGCAGTTTATTACCTAAGGTAGATACGCAGTATTTT.

This clonotype appeared a few times. The rearrangement uses TRBV7-6 and TRBJ2-7; 9 bases align to TRBD2. The CDR3 covers 17 residues. The V gene's germline CDR1 is SGHVS and CDR2 FNYEAQ. V was pared by 1 base and J by 0 bases, with 7 bases of the junction left unmatched. The CDR3 DNA reads TGTGCCAGCAGCTTAGGGTCCGGCGGGGGGGACTCCTACGAGCAGTACTTC. Its protein is CASSLGSGGGDSYEQYF.

This clonotype showed up just a few times. V gene TRBV28 combines with J gene TRBJ1-1; the D is unclear. The CDR3 has 13 residues. Germline V gene data show CDR1 as MDHEN and CDR2 as SYDVKM. V lost 7 bases to trimming and J lost 0 bases, with 9 bases between them. The chain's CDR3 is CASNWRLNTEAFF. In nucleotides, the CDR3 is TGTGCCAGCAACTGGAGGTTGAACACTGAAGCTTTCTTT.

The rearrangement joins TRBV18 to TRBJ2-5; D gene uncertain. The CDR3 contains 14 residues. V was clipped by 4 bases and J by 0 bases, with 9 bases between them. The germline CDR1 and CDR2 sequences are KGHSH and LQKENI. The CDR3 protein is CASSLGTNQETQYF. The CDR3 region has the DNA TGTGCCAGCTCACTCGGAACTAACCAAGAGACCCAGTACTTC.